This entry lists 27 T cell receptor beta chains sequenced from one sample in a study of blood T cell repertoires in COVID-19. TCRdb's table, derived via immunoSEQ multiplex PCR, lists solely in-frame clones and lacks some. The table has about 78,000 clones, around 74% seen once. The sequenced material came from peripheral blood. The receptors derive from a human donor in a cohort sampled during active COVID-19.

CDR3 DNA sequence: TGTGCCAGCAGCAACGGGGGAGCTATAGCAAATCAGCCCCAGCATTTT. It translates to CASSNGGAIANQPQHF. The V gene is TRBV28, the J gene TRBJ1-5; D perhaps matches TRBD1 (5 bases). The CDR3 has 16 residues. Trimming shortened V by 6 bases and J by 4 bases, and 19 bases separated the two germline ends. CDR1 and CDR2 (germline): MDHEN, SYDVKM.

The chain recombines TRBV30 with TRBJ2-3; TRBD1 aligns across 7 bases. The V gene's germline CDR1 is GTSNPN and CDR2 SVGIG (reference sequence). V dropped 3 bases and J dropped 2; count of bases not matched to a gene: 5. The CDR3 consists of 14 residues. The CDR3 bases are TGTGCCTGGAGCCTGGGACAGAACACAGATACGCAGTATTTT. It yields the protein CAWSLGQNTDTQYF.

The chain recombines TRBV7-2 with TRBJ1-5; weak D call: TRBD1 (5 bases). V lost 5 bases and J lost 7, with 15 bases in between. CDR3 length: 14 residues. The germline gives CDR1 SGHTA, CDR2 FQGNSA. CDR3 nucleotides: TGTGCCAGCAGCACCCAGGGCGGTTGGCAGCCCCAGCATTTT. Protein: CASSTQGGWQPQHF.

This clone was counted between two and nine times. This sequence joins TRBV3-1 (or the pseudogene TRBV3-2) and TRBJ2-7; no firm D call. V dropped 4 bases and J dropped 1 base, with 5 bases sitting between them. Per the germline V gene, CDR1 is LGHDT and CDR2 is YNNKEL (reference sequence). The CDR3 runs to 12 residues. For the CDR3, the DNA is TGTGCCAGCAGCCGCGGTTCCTACGAGCAGTACTTC. It encodes CASSRGSYEQYF.

The chain recombines TRBV7-2 with TRBJ2-5; 7 bases align to TRBD1. The germline V gene has CDR1 SGHTA and CDR2 FQGNSA. This CDR3 has 17 amino acids. V lost 5 bases, J lost 4 bases, and 16 bases stayed unmatched. CDR3 residues: CASSISTGQARRETQYF. The CDR3 DNA reads TGTGCCAGCAGCATAAGTACAGGACAGGCTAGAAGAGAGACCCAGTACTTC.

This chain links TRBV5-4 with TRBJ2-7; 10 nucleotides align to TRBD1. In germline, CDR1 is SGHNT, CDR2 YYREEE (reference sequence). With 4 bases clipped from V and 5 bases from J, the junction kept 12 bases outside the gene matches. The CDR3 has 16 residues. The CDR3: CASSPPGDRGLDEQYF. As DNA, the CDR3 is TGTGCCAGCAGCCCGCCCGGGGACAGGGGCCTCGACGAGCAGTACTTC.

The genes are TRBV6-6 and TRBJ2-3; D gene ambiguous. The germline V gene encodes CDR1 MNHNY and CDR2 SVGAGI (reference sequence). This CDR3 contains 14 residues. V lost 0 bases and J lost 2, with 6 bases in between. In nucleotides, the CDR3 is TGTGCCAGCAGTTACTCAATCCACACAGATACGCAGTATTTT. Translated, it gives CASSYSIHTDTQYF.

This chain links TRBV6-2 or TRBV6-3 with TRBJ1-5; D gene uncertain. Germline lookup yields CDR1 MNHEY and CDR2 SVGEGT. Trimming cost V 5 bases and J 2 bases, with 13 bases left between them. The CDR3 consists of 15 residues. The DNA for the CDR3 is TGTGCCAGCAGTCGTCACTGGGAGGGCAATCAGCCCCAGCATTTT. It encodes CASSRHWEGNQPQHF.

V and J are TRBV4-1 and TRBJ2-1; possible D gene TRBD2, 5 bases. The V and J ends lost 1 base and 7 bases respectively, with 8 bases between them. Germline V gene data show CDR1 as MGHRA and CDR2 as YSYEKL. The CDR3 consists of 13 residues. As DNA, the CDR3 is TGCGCCAGCAGCCAAGTCGGAGGAAATGAGCAGTTCTTC. Its protein is CASSQVGGNEQFF.

V gene TRBV7-2 combines with J gene TRBJ2-7, with a tentative D call TRBD2 (5 bases). The germline CDR1 and CDR2 sequences are SGHTA and FQGNSA. This CDR3 has 13 residues. V lost 4 bases, J lost 4 bases, and 11 bases lay in between. The CDR3 reads CASSSDRRYEQYF. CDR3 nucleotides: TGTGCCAGCAGCTCTGACCGGAGGTACGAGCAGTACTTC.

This clone was seen more than once but under ten times. CDR3 sequence reads: CASRHPREETQYF. The CDR3, as DNA: TGTGCCAGCAGGCATCCGAGAGAAGAGACCCAGTACTTC. The chain joins TRBV11-3 to TRBJ2-5; no clear D. Germline V gene lookup returns CDR1 SGHNT and CDR2 YENEEA. Trimming took 6 bases from V and 3 from J, leaving 11 bases between them. This CDR3 comprises 13 residues.

The CDR3 nucleotides are TGCGCCAGCAGCAAACGGACAGAAGACACTGAAGCTTTCTTT. Encoded protein: CASSKRTEDTEAFF. V gene TRBV5-1 combines with J gene TRBJ1-1; tentatively, D is TRBD1 (6 bases). The germline gives CDR1 SGHRS, CDR2 YFSETQ. The CDR3 spans 14 residues. V was shortened by 4 bases and J by 3 bases, with 13 bases between the two germline ends.

This rearrangement joins TRBV5-6 to TRBJ1-2; possible D gene TRBD1, 5 bases. Germline CDR1 SGHDT, CDR2 YYEEEE. Trimming took off 0 bases at V and 1 base at J, with 13 bases between the two ends. CDR3 length: 16 residues. CDR3 in amino acids: CASSLEFREVNYGYTF. Written as DNA, the CDR3 is TGTGCCAGCAGCTTGGAGTTCAGGGAGGTTAACTATGGCTACACCTTC.

The gene calls are TRBV27 and TRBJ2-2; 9 bases line up with TRBD2. In germline, CDR1 is MNHEY, CDR2 SMNVEV (reference sequence). V lost 6 bases and J lost 4; bases outside the gene matches: 12. The CDR3 is made up of 17 amino acids. This CDR3 reads CASSLRGGTSITGELFF. The CDR3 DNA reads as TGTGCCAGCAGCCTTAGGGGAGGGACTAGCATCACCGGGGAGCTGTTTTTT.

The rearrangement joins TRBV6-1 to TRBJ2-5, with D possibly being TRBD2 (6 bases). The CDR3 spans 14 residues. CDR1 and CDR2 from the germline V gene are MNHNS and SASEGT. Trimming took 2 bases from V and 3 from J, leaving 10 bases between them. CDR3 sequence reads: CASSEIAVEETQYF. CDR3 sequence (DNA): TGTGCCAGCAGTGAAATAGCGGTGGAAGAGACCCAGTACTTC.

The V gene is TRBV7-6, the J gene TRBJ2-1; D perhaps matches TRBD2 (6 bases). The CDR3 covers 15 residues. Germline values: CDR1 SGHVS, CDR2 FNYEAQ. Deletions cut 4 bases from V and 1 base from J, with 11 bases between. The CDR3 nucleotides are TGTGCCAGCAGCTCGATGGGGGGTTCCTACAATGAGCAGTTCTTC. It translates to CASSSMGGSYNEQFF. Complete variable domain (other parts from reference TRBV7-6 and TRBJ2-1): GAGVSQSPRYKVTKRGQDVALRCDPISGHVSLYWYRQALGQGPEFLTYFNYEAQQDKSGLPNDRFSAERPEGSISTLTIQRTEQRDSAMYRCASSSMGGSYNEQFFGPGTRLTVL.

This clone was seen a few times. The chain has TRBV4-1 and TRBJ2-7, with 13 bases aligning to TRBD2. With V trimmed by 1 base and J by 2 bases, 2 bases remained unmatched. CDR1 and CDR2 (germline): MGHRA, YSYEKL. The CDR3 has 16 amino acids. The chain's CDR3 is CASSQGTSGGTYEQYF. Written as DNA, the CDR3 is TGCGCCAGCAGCCAAGGGACTAGCGGGGGAACCTACGAGCAGTACTTC.

The V call is TRBV30, the J call TRBJ2-5, with 8 positions matching TRBD2. Germline loops: CDR1 GTSNPN, CDR2 SVGIG (reference sequence). CDR3 length: 14 residues. V shed 6 bases, J shed 4 bases, and the junction held 10 bases outside the gene matches. CDR3 in amino acids: CACQTGTRGETQYF. The CDR3 DNA reads TGTGCCTGTCAAACCGGGACTAGGGGAGAGACCCAGTACTTC.

Concerning this clone: Other DNA sequences in the sample encode the same CDR3. This chain connects TRBV12-5 to TRBJ2-1; 8 nucleotides align to TRBD2. The CDR3 covers 15 residues. The germline V gene has CDR1 LGHNT and CDR2 FRNRAP. The V gene end was trimmed by 3 bases and the J gene end by 11 bases; junction bases not matched to a gene: 12. DNA for the CDR3: TGTGCTAGTGGTTTCGAGATCGCGGGGGGCGGGCAGCAGTTCTTC. The encoded protein is CASGFEIAGGGQQFF. The whole variable domain, remainder taken from reference TRBV12-5 and TRBJ2-1, is DARVTQTPRHKVTEMGQEVTMRCQPILGHNTVFWYRQTMMQGLELLAYFRNRAPLDDSGMPKDRFSAEMPDATLATLKIQPSEPRDSAVYFCASGFEIAGGGQQFFGPGTRLTVL.

This clone is termed medium-sized. This chain connects TRBV15 to TRBJ2-2; D may be TRBD2 (5 bases). V dropped 0 bases and J dropped 5 bases, with 13 bases sitting between them. The CDR3 has 16 amino acids. Per the germline V gene, CDR1 is LNHNV and CDR2 is YYDKDF (reference sequence). The CDR3, as DNA: TGTGCCACCAGCAGAGATAGGAGGCTTGGGACCGGGGAGCTGTTTTTT. It encodes CATSRDRRLGTGELFF.

V usage is TRBV27 and J usage is TRBJ1-2, with 8 bases aligning to TRBD1. Germline lookup yields CDR1 MNHEY and CDR2 SMNVEV (reference sequence). The trim removed 6 bases at V and 4 bases at J, leaving 16 bases unmatched. CDR3 length: 17 residues. The CDR3 DNA follows: TGTGCCAGCAGCGATCTGGGGACAGGAGTGGGTAGCTATGGCTACACCTTC. Its translation is CASSDLGTGVGSYGYTF.

This chain uses TRBV6-5 with TRBJ1-2; possible D gene TRBD1, 6 bases. V shed 7 bases and J shed 2 bases, with 14 bases lying between them. The germline V gene encodes CDR1 MNHEY and CDR2 SVGAGI. This CDR3 region has 14 residues. CDR3 nucleotides: TGTGCCAGCACTGCGGGGGCGGTAAACTATGGCTACACCTTC. This codes for CASTAGAVNYGYTF.

The chain carries TRBV18 and TRBJ1-3; TRBD1 aligns across 9 bases. Germline trimming cut 3 bases from V and 8 bases from J; bases unmatched to any gene: 17. Germline lookup yields CDR1 KGHSH and CDR2 LQKENI. The CDR3 covers 18 residues. The CDR3 DNA reads TGTGCCAGCTCACCCAACGATCTGGGACAGGGCCCCGGGGACACCATATATTTT. This codes for CASSPNDLGQGPGDTIYF. Supplemented by reference TRBV18 and TRBJ1-3, the full variable domain reads NAGVMQNPRHLVRRRGQEARLRCSPMKGHSHVYWYRQLPEEGLKFMVYLQKENIIDESGMPKERFSAEFPKEGPSILRIQQVVRGDSAAYFCASSPNDLGQGPGDTIYFGEGSWLTVV.

The CDR3 loop is CASSTGQLGTGNTIYF. CDR3 sequence (DNA): TGCGCCAGCAGCACCGGACAGCTCGGGACTGGAAACACCATATATTTT. J is TRBJ1-3 and V is TRBV5-1, with D possibly being TRBD1 (6 bases). Germline values: CDR1 SGHRS, CDR2 YFSETQ. CDR3 size: 16 residues. V was pared by 4 bases and J by 2 bases, with 16 bases between.

This chain links TRBV6-2 or TRBV6-3 with TRBJ1-3; D might be TRBD1 (6 bases). Between the trimmed V and J ends, which lost 4 bases and 1 base, there was a span of 14 bases. The length of the CDR3 is 16 residues. The germline CDR1 and CDR2 sequences are MNHEY and SVGEGT. The CDR3: CASSSTATGSGNTIYF. The CDR3 DNA reads TGTGCCAGCAGTTCGACGGCGACAGGTTCTGGAAACACCATATATTTT.

V is TRBV15 and J is TRBJ2-3, with 10 bases lining up with TRBD2. Germline CDR1 is LNHNV and CDR2 is YYDKDF (reference sequence). V lost 3 bases and J lost 4; bases outside the gene matches: 4. The CDR3 runs to 15 residues. The CDR3: CATSRTSGLADTQYF. In nucleotides, the CDR3 is TGTGCCACCAGCAGGACTAGCGGGTTGGCAGATACGCAGTATTTT.

This rearrangement joins TRBV19 to TRBJ1-5; 11 bases agree with TRBD1. CDR1 LNHDA and CDR2 SQIVND come from the germline V gene (reference sequence). J gave up 4 bases and V 4 bases, and 3 bases lay outside the gene matches. The CDR3 is 15 residues long. The CDR3 region is CASSTGTGGNQPQHF. The CDR3 DNA is TGTGCCAGTAGTACCGGGACAGGGGGGAATCAGCCCCAGCATTTT.